This TCR beta chain is from a study of T cells in Graves' hyperthyroidism and ophthalmopathy. Study observations and caveats: Most clonotypes expanded in the thyroid (above 0.001) were also present in blood.

This clonotype was detected a few times. Antigen unknown. Amplified regions were TCR beta CDR3 sequences from RNA transcripts. HTBI primers were employed in a first-round RT-PCR of the TCR CDR3. Each CDR3 protein gets one entry after TCRdb re-called the multiplex PCR reads with MiXCR. The table shows under 800,000 distinct CDR3 sequences, with 14% occurring only once. Deletions cut 2 bases from V and 3 bases from J, with 10 bases between. Per germline, CDR1 SQVTM and CDR2 ANQGSEA. The CDR3 totals 13 residues. This TCR was sampled from a woman under 30 with Graves' hyperthyroidism. The gene calls are TRBV29-1 and TRBJ1-2, with D possibly TRBD1 on 5 matching bases. Input material: blood. The CDR3 is CSVEWRGDYGYTF. The DNA for the CDR3 is TGCAGCGTTGAATGGAGGGGTGACTATGGCTACACCTTC.